This T cell receptor (beta chain) is drawn from a study of blood T cell repertoires in COVID-19. On the study more broadly: Both acute and convalescent COVID-19 samples were obtained from the United States, Italy and Spain.

The germline V gene encodes CDR1 SGHRS and CDR2 YFSETQ. V lost 4 bases to trimming and J lost 0 bases, with 7 bases between them. CDR3 length equals 14 residues. Using immunoSEQ multiplex PCR, the repertoire was profiled, and TCRdb retains in-frame clones only, with some absent. The sample yields roughly 55,000 clones, 80% to 85% seen once. The V gene is TRBV5-1, the J gene TRBJ2-2; D unclear. This receptor was identified in a woman aged 60-75 years with acute or convalescent COVID-19. The sequenced material came from peripheral blood. Here the CDR3 DNA reads TGCGCCAGCAGCGCGCCGGCGAACACCGGGGAGCTGTTTTTT. Its translation: CASSAPANTGELFF. Complete variable domain (other parts from reference TRBV5-1 and TRBJ2-2): KAGVTQTPRYLIKTRGQQVTLSCSPISGHRSVSWYQQTPGQGLQFLFEYFSETQRNKGNFPGRFSGRQFSNSRSEMNVSTLELGDSALYLCASSAPANTGELFFGEGSRLTVL.